A selection of T cell receptor beta chains follows, all from one sample in a study of T cell responses to AZD1222 COVID-19 vaccine. Sequenced by immunoSEQ multiplex PCR; TCRdb stores in-frame clones only, minus some. The sample includes tens of thousands of clones, approximately 87% of them seen just once. This sample comprised peripheral blood, obtained 28 days after the second AZD1222 dose. The receptor set was obtained from an adult who received the AZD1222 COVID-19 vaccine. The CDR3 runs from the conserved cysteine through the conserved F or W. A D gene is named only where the DNA matches it firmly. Clone size is given for some rows only: seen once, a few or many times, or a class if the clone is expanded.

abundance,d_gene,v_gene,j_gene,CDR3aa,CDR3nt
NA,TRBD1,TRBV5-1,TRBJ2-7,CASRPTGGTNEQYF,TGCGCCAGCAGACCAACAGGGGGGACAAACGAGCAGTACTTC
NA,NA,TRBV10-3,TRBJ2-1,CAISPTRDYNEQFF,TGTGCCATCAGTCCCACTAGGGACTACAATGAGCAGTTCTTC
once,TRBD2,TRBV10-1,TRBJ2-1,CASSRTSPNNEQFF,TGCGCCAGCAGTAGGACTAGCCCTAACAATGAGCAGTTCTTC
few,NA,TRBV7-9,TRBJ1-4,CASSQERVPAGEKLFF,TGTGCCAGCAGCCAGGAACGGGTCCCAGCGGGTGAAAAACTGTTTTTT
NA,TRBD2,TRBV7-6,TRBJ2-5,CASTPGGGPRETQYF,TGTGCCAGCACCCCGGGGGGAGGGCCACGGGAGACCCAGTACTTC
NA,NA,TRBV7-3,TRBJ2-2,CASSRTRSGGELFF,TGTGCCAGCAGCCGAACTAGGTCTGGCGGGGAGCTGTTTTTT
NA,TRBD2,TRBV5-1,TRBJ2-7,CASSIGLAGGPYEQYF,TGCGCCAGCAGCATCGGACTAGCGGGAGGGCCCTACGAGCAGTACTTC
NA,NA,TRBV28,TRBJ2-7,CASSLKGGSYEQYF,TGTGCCAGCAGTTTAAAGGGGGGCTCCTACGAGCAGTACTTC
NA,NA,TRBV27,TRBJ2-7,CASKSGTPFYEQYF,TGTGCCAGCAAATCCGGGACACCATTTTACGAGCAGTACTTC
NA,NA,TRBV7-9,TRBJ1-2,CASKGELEGQGYTF,TGTGCCAGCAAGGGGGAATTGGAGGGGCAGGGCTACACCTTC
NA,NA,TRBV6-2/TRBV6-3,TRBJ2-7,CASSLDPYEQYF,TGTGCCAGCAGCCTTGACCCCTACGAGCAGTACTTC
NA,NA,TRBV6-5,TRBJ1-1,CASSKQGRGTEAFF,TGTGCCAGCAGTAAACAGGGTAGAGGCACTGAAGCTTTCTTT
once,TRBD1,TRBV5-4,TRBJ2-7,CASSLVGTGGYEQYF,TGTGCCAGCAGCTTGGTTGGGACAGGGGGCTACGAGCAGTACTTC
NA,NA,TRBV28,TRBJ2-7,CASSVGRELFEQYF,TGTGCCAGCAGCGTCGGCAGGGAACTCTTCGAGCAGTACTTC
once,TRBD1,TRBV6-2/TRBV6-3,TRBJ1-2,CASSVAGGFNYGYTF,TGTGCCAGCAGTGTCGCAGGGGGCTTTAACTATGGCTACACCTTC
NA,NA,TRBV6-1,TRBJ1-2,CASSEAAGGTISGYTF,TGTGCCAGCAGTGAAGCGGCAGGAGGGACGATTTCTGGCTACACCTTC
NA,TRBD1,TRBV6-5,TRBJ2-2,CASSKTGQNTGELFF,TGTGCCAGTTCAAAGACAGGGCAGAACACCGGGGAGCTGTTTTTT
NA,NA,TRBV5-6,TRBJ2-5,CASSLPVGETQYF,TGTGCCAGCAGCTTACCGGTTGGAGAGACCCAGTACTTC
NA,TRBD1,TRBV12-3/TRBV12-4,TRBJ1-6,CASSLRTGSPLHF,TGTGCCAGCAGTTTACGGACAGGTTCACCCCTCCACTTT
once,NA,TRBV2,TRBJ1-2,CASSESSGHYYGYTF,TGTGCCAGCAGTGAATCCTCAGGGCATTACTATGGCTACACCTTC
NA,TRBD1,TRBV2,TRBJ2-7,CASTTGRDRGNEQYF,TGTGCCAGCACCACGGGCCGGGACAGGGGCAACGAGCAGTACTTC
few,NA,TRBV6-6,TRBJ1-5,CASSYPSNQPQHF,TGTGCCAGCAGTTACCCGAGCAATCAGCCCCAGCATTTT
NA,NA,TRBV10-2,TRBJ2-3,CASRETDTQYF,TGCGCCAGCAGAGAGACAGATACGCAGTATTTT
NA,NA,TRBV7-8,TRBJ1-1,CASSLGVRGLNTEAFF,TGTGCCAGCAGCTTAGGGGTGCGGGGGCTGAACACTGAAGCTTTCTTT
NA,NA,TRBV6-5,TRBJ2-4,CASKIPGETKNIQYF,TGTGCCAGCAAGATCCCAGGGGAGACCAAAAACATTCAGTACTTC
few,TRBD1,TRBV13,TRBJ2-5,CASSLVTGEETQYF,TGTGCCAGCAGCTTAGTCACAGGGGAAGAGACCCAGTACTTC
NA,TRBD1,TRBV11-2,TRBJ2-7,CASSLGQGVWRGIYEQYF,TGTGCCAGCAGCTTAGGACAGGGGGTGTGGCGGGGGATCTACGAGCAGTACTTC
NA,TRBD1,TRBV9,TRBJ1-3,CASSVGQGAGVIGNTIYF,TGTGCCAGCAGCGTTGGACAGGGGGCGGGTGTAATAGGAAACACCATATATTTT
once,NA,TRBV27,TRBJ2-5,CASRDVGGEKTQYF,TGTGCCAGCAGGGATGTCGGAGGGGAAAAGACCCAGTACTTC